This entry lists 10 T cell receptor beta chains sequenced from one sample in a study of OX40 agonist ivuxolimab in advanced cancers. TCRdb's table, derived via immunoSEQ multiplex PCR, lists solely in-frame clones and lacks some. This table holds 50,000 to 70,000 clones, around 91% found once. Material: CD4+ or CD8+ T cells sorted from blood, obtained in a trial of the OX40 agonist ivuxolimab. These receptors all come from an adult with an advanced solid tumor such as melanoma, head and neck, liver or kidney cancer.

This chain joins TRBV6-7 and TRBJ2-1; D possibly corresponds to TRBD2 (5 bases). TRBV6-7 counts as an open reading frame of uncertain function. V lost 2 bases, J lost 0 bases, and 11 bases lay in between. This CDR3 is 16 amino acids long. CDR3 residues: CASSYHGLNSYNEQFF. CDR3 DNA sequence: TGTGCCAGCAGTTACCATGGACTCAACTCCTACAATGAGCAGTTCTTC.

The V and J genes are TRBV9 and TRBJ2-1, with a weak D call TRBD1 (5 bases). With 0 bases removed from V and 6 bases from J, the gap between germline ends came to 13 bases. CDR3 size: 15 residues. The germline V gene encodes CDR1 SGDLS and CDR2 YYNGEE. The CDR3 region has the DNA TGTGCCAGCAGCGTAGTGGCAGGGCCTTTCAATGAGCAGTTCTTC. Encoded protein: CASSVVAGPFNEQFF.

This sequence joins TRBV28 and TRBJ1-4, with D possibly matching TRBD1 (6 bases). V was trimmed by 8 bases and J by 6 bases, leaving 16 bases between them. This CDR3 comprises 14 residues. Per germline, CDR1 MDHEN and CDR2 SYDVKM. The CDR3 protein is CASREQGGDEKLFF. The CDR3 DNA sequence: TGTGCCAGCCGCGAACAGGGAGGGGATGAAAAACTGTTTTTT.

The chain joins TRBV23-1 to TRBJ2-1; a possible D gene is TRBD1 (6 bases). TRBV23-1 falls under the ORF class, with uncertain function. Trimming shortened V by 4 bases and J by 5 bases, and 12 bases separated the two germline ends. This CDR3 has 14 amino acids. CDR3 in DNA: TGCGCCAGCAGTCGAAGGACAGATCACAATGAGCAGTTCTTC. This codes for CASSRRTDHNEQFF.

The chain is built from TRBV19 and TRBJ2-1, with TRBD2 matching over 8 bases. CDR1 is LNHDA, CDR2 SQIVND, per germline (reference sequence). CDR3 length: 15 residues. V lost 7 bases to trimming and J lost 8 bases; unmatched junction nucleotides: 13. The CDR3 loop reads CASTPTSGGGYEQFF. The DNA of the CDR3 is TGTGCCAGTACCCCCACAAGCGGGGGAGGTTATGAGCAGTTCTTC.

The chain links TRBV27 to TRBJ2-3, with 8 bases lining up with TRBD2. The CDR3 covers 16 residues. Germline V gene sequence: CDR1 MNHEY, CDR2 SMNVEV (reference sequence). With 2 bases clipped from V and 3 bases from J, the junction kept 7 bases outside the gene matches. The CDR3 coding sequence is TGTGCCAGCAGTTTAGCCGGGAGGGCCTCTACAGATACGCAGTATTTT. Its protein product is CASSLAGRASTDTQYF.

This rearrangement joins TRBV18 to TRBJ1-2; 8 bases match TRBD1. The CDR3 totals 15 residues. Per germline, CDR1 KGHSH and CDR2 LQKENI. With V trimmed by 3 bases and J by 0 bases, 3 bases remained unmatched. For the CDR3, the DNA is TGTGCCAGCTCACCGTCAGGGGGCCCTAACTATGGCTACACCTTC. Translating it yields CASSPSGGPNYGYTF.

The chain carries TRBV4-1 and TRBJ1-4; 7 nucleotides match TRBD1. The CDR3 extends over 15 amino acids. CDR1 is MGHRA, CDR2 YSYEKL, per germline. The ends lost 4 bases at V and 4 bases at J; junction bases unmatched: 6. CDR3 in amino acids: CASSPLDRFNEKLFF. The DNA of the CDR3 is TGCGCCAGCAGCCCTTTGGACAGGTTTAATGAAAAACTGTTTTTT.

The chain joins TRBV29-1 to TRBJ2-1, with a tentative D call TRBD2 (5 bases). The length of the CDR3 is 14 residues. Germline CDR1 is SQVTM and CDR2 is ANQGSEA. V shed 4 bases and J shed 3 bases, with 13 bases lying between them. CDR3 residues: CSVAEVGNYNEQFF. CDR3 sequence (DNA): TGCAGCGTTGCGGAGGTAGGGAACTACAATGAGCAGTTCTTC.

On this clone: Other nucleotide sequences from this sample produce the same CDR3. The CDR3 sequence: CASSFGGNQPQHF. The CDR3 nucleotides read TGTGCCAGCAGTTTTGGGGGCAATCAGCCCCAGCATTTT. This sequence joins TRBV27 and TRBJ1-5; no definite D call. CDR1 MNHEY and CDR2 SMNVEV come from the germline V gene (reference sequence). The CDR3 covers 13 residues. The V gene lost 3 bases and the J gene lost 2 bases, with 5 bases spanning the gap.